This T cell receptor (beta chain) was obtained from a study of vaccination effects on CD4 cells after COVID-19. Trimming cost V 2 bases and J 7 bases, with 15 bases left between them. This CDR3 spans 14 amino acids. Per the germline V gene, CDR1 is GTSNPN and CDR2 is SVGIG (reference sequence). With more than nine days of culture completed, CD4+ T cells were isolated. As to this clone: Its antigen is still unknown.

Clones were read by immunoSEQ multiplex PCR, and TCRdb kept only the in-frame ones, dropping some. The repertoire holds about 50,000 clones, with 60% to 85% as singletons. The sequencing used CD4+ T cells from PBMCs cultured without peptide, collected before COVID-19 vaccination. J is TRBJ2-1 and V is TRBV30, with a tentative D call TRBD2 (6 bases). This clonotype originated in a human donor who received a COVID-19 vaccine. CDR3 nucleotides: TGTGCCTGGAGTCGACTAGTCGTAGGGAATGAGCAGTTCTTC. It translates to CAWSRLVVGNEQFF.